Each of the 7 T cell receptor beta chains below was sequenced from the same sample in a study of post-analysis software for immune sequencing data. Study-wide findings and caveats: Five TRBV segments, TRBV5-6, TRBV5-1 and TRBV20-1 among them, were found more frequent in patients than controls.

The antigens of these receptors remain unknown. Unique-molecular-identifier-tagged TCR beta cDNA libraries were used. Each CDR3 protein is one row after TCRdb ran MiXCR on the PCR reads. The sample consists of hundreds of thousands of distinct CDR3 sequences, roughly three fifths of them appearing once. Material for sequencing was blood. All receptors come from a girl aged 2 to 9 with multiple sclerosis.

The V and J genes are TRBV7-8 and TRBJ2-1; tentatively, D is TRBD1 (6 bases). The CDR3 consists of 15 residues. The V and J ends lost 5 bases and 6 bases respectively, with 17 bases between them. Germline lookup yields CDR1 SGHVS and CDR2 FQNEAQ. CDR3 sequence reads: CASSPGVYVGNEQFF. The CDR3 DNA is TGTGCCAGCAGCCCAGGGGTATATGTTGGCAATGAGCAGTTCTTC.

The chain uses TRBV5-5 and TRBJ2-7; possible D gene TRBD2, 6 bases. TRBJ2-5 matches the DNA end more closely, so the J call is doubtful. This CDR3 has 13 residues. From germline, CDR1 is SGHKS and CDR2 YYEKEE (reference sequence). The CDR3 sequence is CASSLAARGTQYF. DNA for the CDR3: TGTGCCAGCAGCTTGGCGGCGCGGGGGACCCAGTACTTC.

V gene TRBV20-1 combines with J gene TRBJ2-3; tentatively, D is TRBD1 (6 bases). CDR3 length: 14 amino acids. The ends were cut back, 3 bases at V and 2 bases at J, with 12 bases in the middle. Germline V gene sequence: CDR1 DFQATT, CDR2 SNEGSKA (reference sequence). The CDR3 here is CSARAGVATDTQYF. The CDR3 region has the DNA TGCAGTGCTAGGGCAGGGGTAGCCACAGATACGCAGTATTTT.

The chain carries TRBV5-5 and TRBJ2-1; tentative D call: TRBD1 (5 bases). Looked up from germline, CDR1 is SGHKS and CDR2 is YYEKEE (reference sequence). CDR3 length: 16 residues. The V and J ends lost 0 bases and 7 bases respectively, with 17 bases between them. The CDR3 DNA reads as TGTGCCAGCAGCTTGGCCGGCCAGGGAATGTTTAATGAGCAGTTCTTC. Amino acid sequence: CASSLAGQGMFNEQFF.

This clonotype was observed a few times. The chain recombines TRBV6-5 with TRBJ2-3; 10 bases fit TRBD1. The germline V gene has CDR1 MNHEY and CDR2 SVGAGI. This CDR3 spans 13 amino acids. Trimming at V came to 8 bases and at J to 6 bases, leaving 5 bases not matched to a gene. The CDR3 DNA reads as TGTGCCAGCGCGACAGGGGGCGCGGATACGCAGTATTTT. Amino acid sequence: CASATGGADTQYF.

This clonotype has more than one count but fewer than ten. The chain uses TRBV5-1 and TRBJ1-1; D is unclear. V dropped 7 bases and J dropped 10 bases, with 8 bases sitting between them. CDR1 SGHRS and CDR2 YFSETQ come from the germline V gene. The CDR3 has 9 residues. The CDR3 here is CASVIGAFF. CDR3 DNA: TGCGCCAGCGTTATCGGAGCTTTCTTT.

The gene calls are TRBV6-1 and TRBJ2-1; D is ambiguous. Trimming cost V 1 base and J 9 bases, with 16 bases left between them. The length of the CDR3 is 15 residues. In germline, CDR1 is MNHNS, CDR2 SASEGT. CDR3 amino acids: CASSEDGVARGEQFF. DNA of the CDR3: TGTGCCAGCAGTGAAGATGGGGTCGCGCGTGGTGAGCAGTTCTTC.